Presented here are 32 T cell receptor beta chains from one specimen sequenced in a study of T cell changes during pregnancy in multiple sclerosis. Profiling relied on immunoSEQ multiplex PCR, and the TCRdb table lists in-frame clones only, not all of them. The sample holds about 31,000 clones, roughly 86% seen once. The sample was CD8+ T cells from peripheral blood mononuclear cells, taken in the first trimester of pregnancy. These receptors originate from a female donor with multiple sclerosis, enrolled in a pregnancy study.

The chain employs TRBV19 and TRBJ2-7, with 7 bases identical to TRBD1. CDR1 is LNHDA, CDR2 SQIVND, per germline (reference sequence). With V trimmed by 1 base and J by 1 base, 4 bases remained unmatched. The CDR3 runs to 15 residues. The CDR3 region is CASSIVLGQSYEQYF. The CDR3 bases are TGTGCCAGTAGTATAGTCTTGGGACAGTCCTACGAGCAGTACTTC. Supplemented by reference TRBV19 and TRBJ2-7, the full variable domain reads DGGITQSPKYLFRKEGQNVTLSCEQNLNHDAMYWYRQDPGQGLRLIYYSQIVNDFQKGDIAEGYSVSREKKESFPLTVTSAQKNPTAFYLCASSIVLGQSYEQYFGPGTRLTVT.

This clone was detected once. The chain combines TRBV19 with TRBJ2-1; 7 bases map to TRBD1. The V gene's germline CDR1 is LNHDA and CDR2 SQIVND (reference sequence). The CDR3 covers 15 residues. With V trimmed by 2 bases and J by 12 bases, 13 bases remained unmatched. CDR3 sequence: CASSILPETGYLQFF. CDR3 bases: TGTGCCAGTAGTATATTACCCGAGACAGGGTATTTGCAGTTCTTC.

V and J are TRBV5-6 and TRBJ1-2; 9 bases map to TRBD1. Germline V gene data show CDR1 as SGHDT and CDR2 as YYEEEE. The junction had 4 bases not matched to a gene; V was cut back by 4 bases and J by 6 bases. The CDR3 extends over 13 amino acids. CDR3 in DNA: TGTGCCAGCAGCGAACAGGGGGCGGATGGCTACACCTTC. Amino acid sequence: CASSEQGADGYTF. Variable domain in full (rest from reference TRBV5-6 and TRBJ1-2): DAGVTQSPTHLIKTRGQQVTLRCSPKSGHDTVSWYQQALGQGPQFIFQYYEEEERQRGNFPDRFSGHQFPNYSSELNVNALLLGDSALYLCASSEQGADGYTFGSGTRLTVV.

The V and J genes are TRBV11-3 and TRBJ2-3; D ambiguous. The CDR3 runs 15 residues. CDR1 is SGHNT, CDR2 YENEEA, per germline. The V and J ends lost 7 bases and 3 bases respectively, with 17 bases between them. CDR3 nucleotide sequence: TGTGCCAGCACTTATTCCCAGGTTGGGACAGATACGCAGTATTTT. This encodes CASTYSQVGTDTQYF. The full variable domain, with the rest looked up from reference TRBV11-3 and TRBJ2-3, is EAGVVQSPRYKIIEKKQPVAFWCNPISGHNTLYWYLQNLGQGPELLIRYENEEAVDDSQLPKDRFSAERLKGVDSTLKIQPAELGDSAVYLCASTYSQVGTDTQYFGPGTRLTVL.

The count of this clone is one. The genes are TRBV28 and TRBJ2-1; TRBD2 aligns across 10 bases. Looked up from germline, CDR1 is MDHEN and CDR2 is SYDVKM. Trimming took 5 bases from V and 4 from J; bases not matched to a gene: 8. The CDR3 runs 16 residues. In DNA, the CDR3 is TGTGCCAGCAGTCTCTCTAGCGGGAGCTCATACAATGAGCAGTTCTTC. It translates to CASSLSSGSSYNEQFF.

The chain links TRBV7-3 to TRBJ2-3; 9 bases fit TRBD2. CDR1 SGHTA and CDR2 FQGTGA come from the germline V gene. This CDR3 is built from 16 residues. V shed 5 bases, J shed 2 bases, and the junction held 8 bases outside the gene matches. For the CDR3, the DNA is TGTGCCAGCAGCCCCATGCGGGGGGGGAACACAGATACGCAGTATTTT. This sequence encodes CASSPMRGGNTDTQYF.

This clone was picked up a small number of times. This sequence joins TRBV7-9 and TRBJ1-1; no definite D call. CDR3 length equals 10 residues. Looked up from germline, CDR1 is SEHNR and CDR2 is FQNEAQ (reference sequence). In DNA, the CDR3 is TGTGCAGCTCAGGAAACTGAAGCTTTCTTT. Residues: CAAQETEAFF.

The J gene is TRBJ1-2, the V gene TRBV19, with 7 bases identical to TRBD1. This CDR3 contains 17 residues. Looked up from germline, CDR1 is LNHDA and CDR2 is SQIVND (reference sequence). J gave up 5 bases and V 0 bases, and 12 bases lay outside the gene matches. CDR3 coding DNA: TGTGCCAGTAGTATAGATCTGGAGACAGGGTTTTGGTATGGCTACACCTTC. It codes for CASSIDLETGFWYGYTF.

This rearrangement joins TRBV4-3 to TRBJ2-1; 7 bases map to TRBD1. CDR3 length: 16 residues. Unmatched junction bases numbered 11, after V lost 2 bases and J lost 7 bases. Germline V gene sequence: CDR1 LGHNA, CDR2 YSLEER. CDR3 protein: CASSQQSHSTGNEQFF. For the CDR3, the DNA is TGCGCCAGCAGCCAACAATCACACTCGACAGGGAATGAGCAGTTCTTC.

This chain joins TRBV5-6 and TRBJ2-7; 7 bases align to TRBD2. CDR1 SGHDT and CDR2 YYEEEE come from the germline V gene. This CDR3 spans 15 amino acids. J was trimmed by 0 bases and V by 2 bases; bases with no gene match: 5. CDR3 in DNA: TGTGCCAGCAGCTTCGGGGGGATTCGCTCCTACGAGCAGTACTTC. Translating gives CASSFGGIRSYEQYF.

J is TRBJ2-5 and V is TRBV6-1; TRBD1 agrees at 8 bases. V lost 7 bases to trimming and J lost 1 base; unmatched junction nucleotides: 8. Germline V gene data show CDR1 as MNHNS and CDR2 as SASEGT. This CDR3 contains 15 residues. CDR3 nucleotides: TGTGCCAGCAATACACAGGGGGGCACCCAAGAGACCCAGTACTTC. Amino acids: CASNTQGGTQETQYF.

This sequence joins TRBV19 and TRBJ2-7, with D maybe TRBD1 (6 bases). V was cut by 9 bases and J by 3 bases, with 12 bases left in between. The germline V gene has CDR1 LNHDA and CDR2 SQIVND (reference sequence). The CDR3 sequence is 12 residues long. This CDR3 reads CASGQNIYEQYF. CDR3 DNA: TGTGCCAGCGGACAGAATATCTACGAGCAGTACTTC.

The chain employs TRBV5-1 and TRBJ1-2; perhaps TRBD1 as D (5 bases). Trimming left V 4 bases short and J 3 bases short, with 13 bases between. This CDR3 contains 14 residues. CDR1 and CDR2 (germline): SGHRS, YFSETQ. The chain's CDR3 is CASSGGTADYGYTF. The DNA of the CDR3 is TGCGCCAGCAGCGGGGGGACGGCCGACTATGGCTACACCTTC.

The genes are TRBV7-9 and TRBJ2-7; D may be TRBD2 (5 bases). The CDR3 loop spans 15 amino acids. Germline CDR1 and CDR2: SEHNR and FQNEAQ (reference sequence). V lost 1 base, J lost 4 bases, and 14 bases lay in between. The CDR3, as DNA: TGTGCCAGCAGCTTAGGAGGGTTGTTCGGGTACGAGCAGTACTTC. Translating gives CASSLGGLFGYEQYF.

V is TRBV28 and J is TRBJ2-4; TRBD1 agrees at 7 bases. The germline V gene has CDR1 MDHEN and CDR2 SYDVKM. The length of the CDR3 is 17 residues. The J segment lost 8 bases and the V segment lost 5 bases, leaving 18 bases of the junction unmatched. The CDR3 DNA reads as TGTGCCAGCAGTCCAAGCCCCCGGACAGGACAGTGGGACATTCAGTACTTC. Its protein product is CASSPSPRTGQWDIQYF.

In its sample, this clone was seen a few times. CDR3 DNA: TGTGCCAGCAGCCCCCTCTGGGCGGGCGATTACAATGAGCAGTTCTTC. This translates into CASSPLWAGDYNEQFF. The chain carries TRBV7-9 and TRBJ2-1; possible D gene TRBD2, 5 bases. CDR3 length: 16 amino acids. Deletions cut 5 bases from V and 4 bases from J, with 18 bases between. Germline V gene lookup returns CDR1 SEHNR and CDR2 FQNEAQ (reference sequence).

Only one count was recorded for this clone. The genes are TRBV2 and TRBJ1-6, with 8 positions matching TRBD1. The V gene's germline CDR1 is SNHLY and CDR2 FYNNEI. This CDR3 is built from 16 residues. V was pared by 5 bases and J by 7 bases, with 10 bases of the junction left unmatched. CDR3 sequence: CASSLTGTGKNSPLHF. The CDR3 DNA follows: TGTGCCAGCAGTCTGACCGGGACAGGAAAAAATTCACCCCTCCACTTT.

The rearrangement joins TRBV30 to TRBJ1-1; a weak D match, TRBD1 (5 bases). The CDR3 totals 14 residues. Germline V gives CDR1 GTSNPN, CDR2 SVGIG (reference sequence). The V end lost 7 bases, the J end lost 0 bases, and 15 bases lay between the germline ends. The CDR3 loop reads CASSLGQLNTEAFF. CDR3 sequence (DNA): TGTGCCTCCTCCTTGGGGCAGCTGAACACTGAAGCTTTCTTT.

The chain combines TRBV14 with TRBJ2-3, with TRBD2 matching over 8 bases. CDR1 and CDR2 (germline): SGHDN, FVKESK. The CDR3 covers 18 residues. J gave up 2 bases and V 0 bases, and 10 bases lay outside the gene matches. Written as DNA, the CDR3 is TGTGCCAGCAGCCAAGACATTCGGGGGGGCCCAAACACAGATACGCAGTATTTT. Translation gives CASSQDIRGGPNTDTQYF.

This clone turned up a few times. The DNA for the CDR3 is TGTGCCACCAGCAGGCCACCCCGGACTGGTGGCAATCAGCCCCAGCATTTT. This codes for CATSRPPRTGGNQPQHF. This chain connects TRBV15 to TRBJ1-5; D is undetermined. Germline-derived CDR1 and CDR2 are LNHNV and YYDKDF (reference sequence). Trimming left V 3 bases short and J 2 bases short, with 17 bases between. CDR3 length: 17 residues.

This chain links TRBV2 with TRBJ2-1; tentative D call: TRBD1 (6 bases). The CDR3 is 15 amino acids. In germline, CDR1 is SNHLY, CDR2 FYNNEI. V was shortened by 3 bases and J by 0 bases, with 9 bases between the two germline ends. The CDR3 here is CASSESGASYNEQFF. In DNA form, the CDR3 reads TGTGCCAGCAGTGAGTCAGGGGCCTCCTACAATGAGCAGTTCTTC.

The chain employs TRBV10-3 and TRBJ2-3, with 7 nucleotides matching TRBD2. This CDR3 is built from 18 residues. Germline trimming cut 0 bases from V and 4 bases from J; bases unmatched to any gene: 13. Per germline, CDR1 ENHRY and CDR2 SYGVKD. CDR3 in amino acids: CAISESWGGSGGSDTQYF. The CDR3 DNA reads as TGTGCCATCAGTGAGTCCTGGGGCGGGAGCGGAGGATCAGATACGCAGTATTTT.

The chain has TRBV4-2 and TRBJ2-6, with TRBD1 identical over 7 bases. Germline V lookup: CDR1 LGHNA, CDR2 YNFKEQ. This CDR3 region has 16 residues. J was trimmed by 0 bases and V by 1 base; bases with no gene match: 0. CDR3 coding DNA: TGTGCCAGCAGCCAAGGGACAGGCTCTGGGGCCAACGTCCTGACTTTC. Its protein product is CASSQGTGSGANVLTF.

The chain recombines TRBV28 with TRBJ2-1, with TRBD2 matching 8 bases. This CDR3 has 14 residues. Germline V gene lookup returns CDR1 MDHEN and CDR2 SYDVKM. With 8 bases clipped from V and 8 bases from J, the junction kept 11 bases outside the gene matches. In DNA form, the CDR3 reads TGTGCCAGCTGCGACGGGGGGGAATGGGATGAGCAGTTCTTC. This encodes CASCDGGEWDEQFF.

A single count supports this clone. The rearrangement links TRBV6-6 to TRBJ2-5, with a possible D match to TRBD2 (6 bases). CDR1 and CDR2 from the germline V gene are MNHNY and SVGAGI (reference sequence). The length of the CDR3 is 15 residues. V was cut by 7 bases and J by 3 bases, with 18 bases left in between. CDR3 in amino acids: CASILNRDWKETQYF. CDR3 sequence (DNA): TGTGCCAGCATTCTAAACCGGGACTGGAAAGAGACCCAGTACTTC.

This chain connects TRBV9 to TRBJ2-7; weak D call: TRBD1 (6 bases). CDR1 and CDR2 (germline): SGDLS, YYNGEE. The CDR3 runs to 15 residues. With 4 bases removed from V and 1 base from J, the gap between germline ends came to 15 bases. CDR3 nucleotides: TGTGCCAGCAGCCGAGCAGGCGACAGGTCCTACGAGCAGTACTTC. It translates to CASSRAGDRSYEQYF.

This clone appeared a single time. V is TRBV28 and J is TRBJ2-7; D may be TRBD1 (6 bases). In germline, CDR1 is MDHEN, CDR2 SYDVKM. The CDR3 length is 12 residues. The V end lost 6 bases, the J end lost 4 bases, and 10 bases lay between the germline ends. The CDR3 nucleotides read TGTGCCAGCAGAGGAGACAGGTACGAGCAGTACTTC. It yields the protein CASRGDRYEQYF.

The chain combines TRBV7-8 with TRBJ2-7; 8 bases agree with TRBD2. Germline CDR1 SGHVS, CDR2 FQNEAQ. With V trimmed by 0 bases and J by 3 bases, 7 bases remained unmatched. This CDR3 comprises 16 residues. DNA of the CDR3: TGTGCCAGCAGCTTAGCCTCCGGGCGGGGGGTCTACGAGCAGTACTTC. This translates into CASSLASGRGVYEQYF.

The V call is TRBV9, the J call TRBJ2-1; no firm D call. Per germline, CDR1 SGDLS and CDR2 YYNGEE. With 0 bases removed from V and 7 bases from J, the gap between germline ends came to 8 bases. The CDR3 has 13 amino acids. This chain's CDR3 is CASSVGDFNEQFF. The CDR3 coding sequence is TGTGCCAGCAGCGTAGGTGACTTTAATGAGCAGTTCTTC.

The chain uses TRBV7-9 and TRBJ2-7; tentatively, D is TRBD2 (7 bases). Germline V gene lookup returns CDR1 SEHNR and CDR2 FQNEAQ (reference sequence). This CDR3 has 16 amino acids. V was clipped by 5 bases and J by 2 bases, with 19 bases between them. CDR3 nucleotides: TGTGCCAGCAGCCCAGGTTGGGGGGGGCCCGCCTACGAGCAGTACTTC. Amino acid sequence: CASSPGWGGPAYEQYF. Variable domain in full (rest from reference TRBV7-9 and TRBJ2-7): DTGVSQNPRHKITKRGQNVTFRCDPISEHNRLYWYRQTLGQGPEFLTYFQNEAQLEKSRLLSDRFSAERPKGSFSTLEIQRTEQGDSAMYLCASSPGWGGPAYEQYFGPGTRLTVT.

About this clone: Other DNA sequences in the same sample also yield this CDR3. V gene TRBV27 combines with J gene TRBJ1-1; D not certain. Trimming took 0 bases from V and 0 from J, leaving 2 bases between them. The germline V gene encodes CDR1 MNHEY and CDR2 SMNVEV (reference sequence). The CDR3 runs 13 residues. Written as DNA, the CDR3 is TGTGCCAGCAGTTTATCCATGAACACTGAAGCTTTCTTT. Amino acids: CASSLSMNTEAFF.

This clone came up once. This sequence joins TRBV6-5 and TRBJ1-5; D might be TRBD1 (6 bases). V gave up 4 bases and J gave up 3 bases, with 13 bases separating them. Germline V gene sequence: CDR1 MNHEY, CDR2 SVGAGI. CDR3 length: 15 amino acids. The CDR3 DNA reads TGTGCCAGCAGTTCCGAAGGACAGTTCAATCAGCCCCAGCATTTT. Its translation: CASSSEGQFNQPQHF.